The present T cell receptor beta chain was sequenced within a study of T cells after yellow fever vaccination. Regarding the study as a whole: Primary-vaccination clones mostly resurfaced post-booster (about 95% CD4, under 90% CD8). Abundant bulk-population clonotypes could contaminate the FACS-sorted repertoires. Overlap between CD4 and CD8 compartments was detected for a small share of clonotypes.

This clonotype was seen more than once but under ten times. What it binds is not known. For TCR, cDNA came from 5'RACE template switching, which added a universal primer site and UMIs. MiXCR, run by TCRdb on the 5' RACE reads, gives a single entry per CDR3 protein. The sample shows 300,000 or so distinct CDR3 sequences, less than 9.5% of them seen only once. This material consisted of PBMCs, taken roughly 46 days after the first yellow fever vaccination. The receptor was isolated from a man aged 18 to 29 who received the YFV17D yellow fever vaccine.

This CDR3 is CATKYTSGSNQPQHF. CDR3 DNA sequence: TGTGCCACGAAGTATACGTCTGGGAGCAATCAGCCCCAGCATTTT. J is TRBJ1-5 and V is TRBV10-3; no definite D call. CDR1 and CDR2 from the germline V gene are ENHRY and SYGVKD. Deletions cut 10 bases from V and 1 base from J, with 17 bases between. The CDR3 runs to 15 residues.